Presented here are 24 T cell receptor beta chains from one specimen sequenced in a study of T-cell reconstitution after alpha-beta-depleted transplantation in children (dated by TCRdb to 2015 to 2016). Library preparation was by PCR. TCRdb shows the sequencer as Illumina HiSeq 2500. TCR libraries were prepared with molecular barcoding, using unique molecular identifiers to normalize TCRbeta repertoire quantification. TCRdb reworked the public reads: Q25 trimming with fastp, MiXCR clone assembly, productive beta chains retained. CDR3 protein sequences are deduplicated, and each keeps its most common genes and DNA. For this sample there are some 350,000 distinct CDR3 sequences; around a tenth appear just once. Around 2.4% of the sample is in the top ten clones. This specimen was PBMCs from the stem cell graft donor, taken from the stem cell graft. The receptors originated from a human donor who donated a stem cell graft to a child with acute lymphoblastic leukemia.

The chain has TRBV7-2 and TRBJ2-5, with TRBD1 matching over 8 bases. Germline V gene lookup returns CDR1 SGHTA and CDR2 FQGNSA. This CDR3 comprises 15 residues. V shed 5 bases, J shed 5 bases, and the junction held 10 bases outside the gene matches. CDR3 region: CASSTRTGTGETQYF. As DNA, the CDR3 is TGTGCCAGCAGCACCCGGACAGGGACGGGGGAGACCCAGTACTTC.

The chain uses TRBV12-3 or TRBV12-4 and TRBJ2-3; 7 bases are a match to TRBD2. The CDR3 runs to 14 residues. The V segment lost 8 bases and the J segment 4 bases; nucleotides outside the gene matches: 9. This chain's CDR3 is CASGHREAPDTQYF. DNA for the CDR3: TGTGCCAGCGGGCACCGGGAGGCTCCAGATACGCAGTATTTT.

The rearrangement joins TRBV7-2 to TRBJ2-7; D unclear. CDR3 size: 16 residues. CDR1 is SGHTA and CDR2 is FQGNSA in the germline V gene. Deletions cut 1 base from V and 6 bases from J, with 19 bases between. The CDR3 DNA is TGTGCCAGCAGCTTAGTAGTAAGGGCCCCGCTCACCGAGCAGTACTTC. The encoded protein is CASSLVVRAPLTEQYF.

Ten or more counts support this clonotype. This chain links TRBV5-1 with TRBJ2-3; D assignment may be TRBD1 or TRBD2 (5 bases each). V shed 5 bases and J shed 1 base, with 11 bases lying between them. Germline V gene sequence: CDR1 SGHRS, CDR2 YFSETQ. The CDR3 covers 14 residues. The CDR3 sequence is CASSNRGRTDTQYF. Here the CDR3 DNA reads TGCGCCAGCAGTAACCGGGGACGCACAGATACGCAGTATTTT.

The CDR3 spells CASSQGPFGGELFF. CDR3 bases: TGTGCCAGCAGCCAAGGGCCGTTCGGCGGGGAGCTGTTTTTT. This chain joins TRBV4-2 and TRBJ2-2, with D hard to call. Trimming took off 1 base at V and 7 bases at J, with 10 bases between the two ends. This CDR3 comprises 14 residues. CDR1 is LGHNA, CDR2 YNFKEQ, per germline.

This clonotype was observed a handful of times. The V gene is TRBV12-3 or TRBV12-4, the J gene TRBJ2-2; the D call may be TRBD1 or TRBD2 (6 bases each). The CDR3 covers 15 residues. V lost 1 base to trimming and J lost 6 bases, with 12 bases between them. CDR3 nucleotide sequence: TGTGCCAGCAGTTTAGTTGGGGGGCTCGCCGGGGAGCTGTTTTTT. This codes for CASSLVGGLAGELFF.

The chain is built from TRBV20-1 and TRBJ1-2; TRBD1 might be the D (5 bases). This CDR3 comprises 15 residues. The germline CDR1 and CDR2 sequences are DFQATT and SNEGSKA (reference sequence). V was trimmed by 2 bases and J by 8 bases, leaving 21 bases between them. This CDR3 reads CSARISDTTYLGYTF. In DNA form, the CDR3 reads TGCAGTGCTAGAATATCGGACACCACCTATCTCGGCTACACCTTC.

This clonotype was seen a few times. The genes are TRBV10-3 and TRBJ2-5, with 10 bases identical to TRBD1. Germline lookup yields CDR1 ENHRY and CDR2 SYGVKD. The CDR3 runs to 13 residues. V gave up 6 bases and J gave up 5 bases; unmatched junction bases: 3. CDR3 residues: CAIRTGGAETQYF. For the CDR3, the DNA is TGTGCCATCAGGACAGGGGGCGCGGAGACCCAGTACTTC.

This clonotype showed up just a few times. The gene calls are TRBV27 and TRBJ2-7; TRBD2 matches 7 bases. Germline-derived CDR1 and CDR2 are MNHEY and SMNVEV (reference sequence). The ends lost 6 bases at V and 4 bases at J; junction bases unmatched: 9. The CDR3 covers 14 residues. The CDR3 DNA sequence: TGTGCCAGCAGATCCTCACTAGCGCCTTACGAGCAGTACTTC. It codes for CASRSSLAPYEQYF.

This clonotype appeared a few times. The chain joins TRBV11-1 to TRBJ1-4; no firm D call. Germline V gene data show CDR1 as SGHAT and CDR2 as FQDESV (reference sequence). V was shortened by 0 bases and J by 8 bases, with 25 bases between the two germline ends. CDR3 length: 19 amino acids. CDR3 residues: CASSLARWRESLSGEKLFF. Written as DNA, the CDR3 is TGTGCCAGCAGCTTAGCGAGGTGGAGGGAGAGCTTGTCAGGAGAAAAACTGTTTTTT. The whole variable domain, filled in from reference TRBV11-1 and TRBJ1-4, reads EAEVAQSPRYKITEKSQAVAFWCDPISGHATLYWYRQILGQGPELLVQFQDESVVDDSQLPKDRFSAERLKGVDSTLKIQPAELGDSAMYLCASSLARWRESLSGEKLFFGSGTQLSVL.

The chain couples TRBV7-9 to TRBJ2-1; D not certain. The length of the CDR3 is 11 residues. Trimming removed 4 bases at V and 10 bases at J, with 8 bases between. Germline values: CDR1 SEHNR, CDR2 FQNEAQ (reference sequence). CDR3 DNA: TGTGCCAGCAGCTCATCGATAGAGCAGTTCTTC. Its translation: CASSSSIEQFF. The variable domain in full, completed from reference TRBV7-9 and TRBJ2-1, reads DTGVSQNPRHKITKRGQNVTFRCDPISEHNRLYWYRQTLGQGPEFLTYFQNEAQLEKSRLLSDRFSAERPKGSFSTLEIQRTEQGDSAMYLCASSSSIEQFFGPGTRLTVL.

The sample holds many counts of this clonotype. At one of its ends the junction is not consistent with the germline gene, which may arise from a read error. In DNA form, the CDR3 reads TGTGCTAGCAGCTTCGACAGGGAAGAGACCCAGTACTTC. Residues: CASSFDREETQYF. The rearrangement links TRBV7-7 to TRBJ2-5, with 7 bases fitting TRBD1. Germline loops: CDR1 SSHAT, CDR2 FNYEAQ (reference sequence). This CDR3 comprises 13 residues. The variable domain in full, with the rest retrieved from reference TRBV7-7 and TRBJ2-5, is GAGVSQSPRYKVTKRGQDVTLRCDPISSHATLYWYQQALGQGPEFLTYFNYEAQPDKSGLPSDRFSAERPEGSISTLTIQRTEQRDSAMYRCASSFDREETQYFGPGTRLLVL.

This clonotype was observed a handful of times. The chain joins TRBV7-6 to TRBJ2-7; 8 nucleotides match TRBD1. Germline V gene data show CDR1 as SGHVS and CDR2 as FNYEAQ. Unmatched junction bases numbered 1, after V lost 0 bases and J lost 3 bases. The CDR3 totals 14 residues. CDR3 sequence: CASSLAGQVYEQYF. The CDR3 DNA is TGTGCCAGCAGCTTAGCGGGACAGGTCTACGAGCAGTACTTC.

There are a few counts of this clonotype. The chain recombines TRBV12-3 or TRBV12-4 with TRBJ2-3, with 7 bases aligning to TRBD1. V lost 3 bases, J lost 11 bases, and 8 bases stayed unmatched. This CDR3 spans 13 amino acids. The CDR3 region has the DNA TGTGCCAGCAGTTTTAAGGGGGACAGCTGGCAGTATTTT. Protein: CASSFKGDSWQYF.

V and J are TRBV7-9 and TRBJ2-1; no firm D call. This CDR3 region has 13 residues. V shed 5 bases and J shed 5 bases, with 10 bases lying between them. The V gene's germline CDR1 is SEHNR and CDR2 FQNEAQ (reference sequence). The CDR3 nucleotides are TGTGCCAGCAGCGTTGGTGGGGACAATGAGCAGTTCTTC. Its protein product is CASSVGGDNEQFF.

The V gene is TRBV5-1, the J gene TRBJ2-1, with D hard to call. The CDR3 spans 12 residues. V was shortened by 4 bases and J by 9 bases, with 11 bases between the two germline ends. CDR1 is SGHRS, CDR2 YFSETQ, per germline. CDR3 region: CASSRVIFEQFF. Here the CDR3 DNA reads TGCGCCAGCAGCCGGGTAATATTTGAGCAGTTCTTC.

The chain joins TRBV12-3 or TRBV12-4 to TRBJ1-2; weak D call: TRBD1 (6 bases). Trimming stripped 5 bases from V and 3 bases from J, with 19 bases between. This CDR3 region has 16 residues. CDR3 in amino acids: CASSEYGTRRDYGYTF. The DNA for the CDR3 is TGTGCCAGCAGTGAATATGGGACACGGCGGGACTATGGCTACACCTTC.

The chain combines TRBV6-1 with TRBJ1-2; D is unclear. V lost 0 bases, J lost 6 bases, and 14 bases lay in between. In germline, CDR1 is MNHNS, CDR2 SASEGT. CDR3 size: 15 residues. In nucleotides, the CDR3 is TGTGCCAGCAGTGAAGCCAACTACCGGGCGGATGGCTACACCTTC. Protein sequence: CASSEANYRADGYTF.

Turning to this clonotype: A read error may account for a junction end that differs from germline. The rearrangement joins TRBV28 to TRBJ2-7; the match to TRBD2 covers 12 bases. The V gene's germline CDR1 is MDHEN and CDR2 SYDVKM. The CDR3 loop spans 15 amino acids. CDR3 loop: CASSLLAGGSYEEYF. The DNA for the CDR3 is TGTGCCAGCAGCCTACTAGCGGGAGGATCCTACGAGGAGTACTTC.

There are many counts of this clonotype. The chain recombines TRBV4-3 with TRBJ2-1, with TRBD1 as a possible D gene (5 bases). From germline, CDR1 is LGHNA and CDR2 YSLEER. Trimming took off 4 bases at V and 7 bases at J, with 11 bases between the two ends. The CDR3 is 13 residues long. As DNA, the CDR3 is TGCGCCAGCAGCCGGACGAAGGGGAATGAGCAGTTCTTC. Translation: CASSRTKGNEQFF.

The chain uses TRBV5-6 and TRBJ2-7, with D hard to call. This CDR3 has 14 amino acids. Germline lookup yields CDR1 SGHDT and CDR2 YYEEEE. Trimming took 5 bases from V and 0 from J, leaving 12 bases between them. The CDR3 here is CASRRVSRSYEQYF. The CDR3, as DNA: TGTGCCAGCAGACGGGTAAGCCGCTCCTACGAGCAGTACTTC.

As for this clonotype: This may be a read error: a much more frequent sequence differs by one nucleotide. The chain is built from TRBV2 and TRBJ2-7, with D possibly TRBD1 on 6 matching bases. CDR1 is SNHLY and CDR2 is FYNNEI in the germline V gene. The CDR3 loop spans 14 amino acids. CDR3 DNA sequence: TGTGCCTGCAGCCATTCGACAGGAACCTACGAGCAGTACTTC. As protein: CACSHSTGTYEQYF.

This clonotype has a count of ten or more. CDR3 coding DNA: TGTGCCAGCAGCCTAACAGGGACCACTGAAGCTTTCTTT. As protein: CASSLTGTTEAFF. This chain links TRBV27 with TRBJ1-1; D possibly corresponds to TRBD1 (6 bases). The CDR3 consists of 13 residues. Trimming cost V 6 bases and J 4 bases, with 12 bases left between them. In germline, CDR1 is MNHEY, CDR2 SMNVEV (reference sequence).

In this sample, this clonotype turned up many times. This chain connects TRBV4-1 to TRBJ2-3; D is unresolved. Germline loops: CDR1 MGHRA, CDR2 YSYEKL. V was pared by 4 bases and J by 0 bases, with 11 bases between. The CDR3 has 15 residues. The CDR3 protein is CASSLMPASTDTQYF. The CDR3 region has the DNA TGCGCCAGCAGCCTGATGCCTGCTAGCACAGATACGCAGTATTTT.